The T cell receptor beta chain described here comes from a study of Ad26.COV2.S vaccination and SARS-CoV-2 variants. Looking at the study overall: Ad26.COV2.S, an intramuscular injection, was given once or twice 56 days apart.

Treatment described: approximately 18 received Ad26.COV2.S at low or high dose, single or two shots; about five received placebo; per-sample allocation not given. Sampling was performed 63 days after the first vaccine or placebo injection. A remark on this clone: Its antigen is unknown.

Points from the study as a whole: Individuals receiving vaccine had higher spike-specific TCR breadth than placebo recipients did. Vaccine and placebo groups showed comparable non-spike TCR breadth.

CDR3 length equals 11 residues. The ends were cut back, 3 bases at V and 8 bases at J, with 7 bases in the middle. Measured with immunoSEQ multiplex PCR; TCRdb has only the in-frame clones, and not every one. The sample has around 450,000 clones, roughly nine tenths seen once. V and J are TRBV12-3 or TRBV12-4 and TRBJ1-1, with unresolved D. This TCR came from a person between 18 and 59 years old who received the Ad26.COV2.S COVID-19 vaccine or a placebo. The source was peripheral blood, collected in a trial of Ad26.COV2.S vaccine versus placebo. The CDR3 DNA follows: TGTGCCAGCAGTTTTCGCTCGGAAGCTTTCTTT. This sequence encodes CASSFRSEAFF.